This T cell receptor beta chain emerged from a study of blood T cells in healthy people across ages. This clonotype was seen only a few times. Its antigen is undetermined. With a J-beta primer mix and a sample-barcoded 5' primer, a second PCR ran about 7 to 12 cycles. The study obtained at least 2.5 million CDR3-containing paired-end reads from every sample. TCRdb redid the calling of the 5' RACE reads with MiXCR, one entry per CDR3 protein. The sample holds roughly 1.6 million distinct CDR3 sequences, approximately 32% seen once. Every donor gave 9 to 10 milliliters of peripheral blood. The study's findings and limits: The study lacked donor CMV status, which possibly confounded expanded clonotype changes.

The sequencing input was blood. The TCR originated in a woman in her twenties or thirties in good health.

The CDR3 DNA sequence: TGTGCCAGCAGTTACTCCCTAGCGGGGGCCCACAATGAGCAGTTCTTC. This codes for CASSYSLAGAHNEQFF. The chain combines TRBV6-5 with TRBJ2-1; 10 nucleotides agree with TRBD2. The germline gives CDR1 MNHEY, CDR2 SVGAGI. After removal of 0 bases from V and 5 bases from J, the junction contained 4 bases not matched to a gene. The CDR3 has 16 residues.